This paragraph covers one T cell receptor beta chain sequence. The data originate from a study of blood T cell repertoires in COVID-19. Only in-frame clones appear in the TCRdb table, and some are missing; sequencing was by immunoSEQ multiplex PCR. Of about 100,000 clones listed, 65% to 80% were seen once; the top ten hold less than 25%. CDR1 and CDR2 from the germline V gene are SGHKS and YYEKEE (reference sequence). Unmatched junction bases numbered 11, after V lost 5 bases and J lost 5 bases. CDR3 size: 15 residues. The source is a man aged 65 to 85 with active or convalescent COVID-19. Specimen: peripheral blood. This chain uses TRBV5-5 with TRBJ1-2, with 8 bases matching TRBD1. CDR3 in amino acids: CASSLGQGRFYGYTF. CDR3 sequence (DNA): TGTGCCAGCAGTCTCGGACAGGGCCGGTTTTATGGCTACACCTTC.